The 21 T cell receptor beta chains reported below all come from one sample, sequenced in a study of PD-L1 blockade in urothelial cancer. Noted time point: pretreatment peripheral blood. The data were produced by immunoSEQ multiplex PCR, yet TCRdb's version contains in-frame clones alone and is incomplete. The sample shows about 95,000 clones, roughly 91% of them seen only once. The sequencing here drew on PBMCs, taken around atezolizumab (anti-PD-L1) treatment. Receptors originate from a man aged 60-69 years with urothelial cancer.

This clone came up many times. CDR3 sequence (DNA): TGCAGCGTCCGAGGGGGCTCGAGTGAGCAGTACTTC. Residues: CSVRGGSSEQYF. The chain links TRBV29-1 to TRBJ2-7, with 7 positions matching TRBD1. The germline CDR1 and CDR2 sequences are SQVTM and ANQGSEA. Trimming at V came to 6 bases and at J to 7 bases, leaving 9 bases not matched to a gene. The CDR3 contains 12 residues.

V gene TRBV19 combines with J gene TRBJ1-5; D perhaps matches TRBD1 (5 bases). This CDR3 comprises 14 residues. From germline, CDR1 is LNHDA and CDR2 SQIVND (reference sequence). The V end lost 6 bases, the J end lost 5 bases, and 14 bases lay between the germline ends. Here the CDR3 DNA reads TGTGCCAGTAGCCTAGACAGTGAATATCAGCCCCAGCATTTT. Residues: CASSLDSEYQPQHF.

The V gene is TRBV7-2, the J gene TRBJ2-7; D may be TRBD2 (5 bases). The germline V gene encodes CDR1 SGHTA and CDR2 FQGNSA. The V end lost 1 base, the J end lost 0 bases, and 10 bases lay between the germline ends. This CDR3 is built from 15 residues. The CDR3 reads CASSLGTAYSYEQYF. The CDR3 nucleotides read TGTGCCAGCAGCTTAGGGACTGCCTACTCCTACGAGCAGTACTTC.

The chain joins TRBV7-2 to TRBJ2-4; tentative D call: TRBD2 (6 bases). V gave up 5 bases and J gave up 0 bases, with 11 bases separating them. The CDR3 runs 15 residues. In germline, CDR1 is SGHTA, CDR2 FQGNSA. For the CDR3, the DNA is TGTGCCAGCAGCGTCGGGGGTCTAGCCAAAAACATTCAGTACTTC. Translated, it gives CASSVGGLAKNIQYF.

This chain connects TRBV21-1 to TRBJ2-3; the table names TRBD2, a call not compared with the DNA. TRBV21-1 is a recognized pseudogene. The CDR3 is made up of 15 amino acids. The CDR3 DNA follows: TGTGCCAGCAGCAAACTAGCGGAAGGGGGGGATACGCAGTATTTT. Encoded protein: CASSKLAEGGDTQYF.

The chain combines TRBV5-1 with TRBJ2-3, with D perhaps matching TRBD2 (7 bases). V lost 4 bases to trimming and J lost 0 bases, with 12 bases between them. Germline-derived CDR1 and CDR2 are SGHRS and YFSETQ. The CDR3 consists of 15 residues. CDR3 residues: CASSSGTPSTDTQYF. The CDR3 nucleotides are TGCGCCAGCAGCAGCGGGACACCCAGCACAGATACGCAGTATTTT.

The chain links TRBV5-6 to TRBJ2-5, with D possibly being TRBD1 (5 bases). The CDR3 has 13 amino acids. Trimming stripped 3 bases from V and 2 bases from J, with 8 bases between. CDR1 and CDR2 (germline): SGHDT, YYEEEE. CDR3 sequence reads: CASSWGSQETQYF. The CDR3 bases are TGTGCCAGCAGCTGGGGCAGTCAAGAGACCCAGTACTTC.

The chain carries TRBV10-2 and TRBJ2-5; 8 bases map to TRBD1. Germline CDR1 WSHSY, CDR2 SAAADI. V lost 1 base, J lost 3 bases, and 10 bases stayed unmatched. The CDR3 spans 17 residues. The CDR3 DNA follows: TGCGCCAGCAGTGAGTGGGGCACAGGGGGTGGCGAAGAGACCCAGTACTTC. Translated: CASSEWGTGGGEETQYF.

The rearrangement links TRBV25-1 to TRBJ2-3; weak D call: TRBD1 (5 bases). The V end was cut by 8 bases, the J end by 7 bases, with 13 bases between. The CDR3 runs 12 residues. The germline V gene encodes CDR1 MGHDK and CDR2 SYGVNS. As DNA, the CDR3 is TGTGCCAGCTCCTCTCAGGGATATACGCAGTATTTT. It specifies CASSSQGYTQYF.

The chain joins TRBV13 to TRBJ2-7, with 11 bases identical to TRBD2. The CDR3 has 15 residues. Trimming cost V 5 bases and J 6 bases; bases outside gene matches: 9. Germline V CDR1 and CDR2: PRHDT, FYEKMQ (reference sequence). The CDR3, as DNA: TGTGCCAGCAGCCTCGGGACTAGCGGTCTCAGCGAGCAGTACTTC. It encodes CASSLGTSGLSEQYF.

Regarding this clone: The junction does not match germline at one end; this may be a read error. The genes are TRBV7-7 and TRBJ2-1, with 8 nucleotides matching TRBD2. The CDR3 has 15 amino acids. Germline V gene sequence: CDR1 SSHAT, CDR2 FNYEAQ (reference sequence). CDR3 region: CASSLGPGGVNEQFF. CDR3 sequence (DNA): TGTGCTAGCAGCTTAGGTCCGGGAGGGGTAAATGAGCAGTTCTTC. Looking up the rest from reference TRBV7-7 and TRBJ2-1 gives the full variable domain: GAGVSQSPRYKVTKRGQDVTLRCDPISSHATLYWYQQALGQGPEFLTYFNYEAQPDKSGLPSDRFSAERPEGSISTLTIQRTEQRDSAMYRCASSLGPGGVNEQFFGPGTRLTVL.

The V call is TRBV10-3, the J call TRBJ1-3; D gene ambiguous. CDR3 size: 15 residues. CDR1 and CDR2 (germline): ENHRY, SYGVKD. The V end lost 2 bases, the J end lost 0 bases, and 8 bases lay between the germline ends. The CDR3 is CAISEAIHSGNTIYF. The CDR3 DNA is TGTGCCATCAGTGAGGCCATACACTCTGGAAACACCATATATTTT.

The chain is built from TRBV7-3 and TRBJ2-5; weak D call: TRBD2 (5 bases). Deletions cut 2 bases from V and 4 bases from J, with 8 bases between. Germline assignment: CDR1 SGHTA and CDR2 FQGTGA. This CDR3 is built from 13 residues. The CDR3 sequence is CASSLWTGETQYF. The DNA for the CDR3 is TGTGCCAGCAGCTTATGGACTGGAGAGACCCAGTACTTC.

The chain employs TRBV4-1 and TRBJ1-1; 7 bases line up with TRBD1. The junction had 2 bases not matched to a gene; V was cut back by 7 bases and J by 0 bases. This CDR3 has 13 residues. The V gene's germline CDR1 is MGHRA and CDR2 YSYEKL. CDR3 nucleotides: TGCGCCAGCACACAGGGGATGAACACTGAAGCTTTCTTT. This sequence encodes CASTQGMNTEAFF.

The chain couples TRBV4-1 to TRBJ2-7; D remains ambiguous. CDR3 length equals 14 residues. Trimming removed 0 bases at V and 6 bases at J, with 12 bases between. Germline V CDR1 and CDR2: MGHRA, YSYEKL. In DNA, the CDR3 is TGCGCCAGCAGCCAAGATCGACTCCCCGGCGAGCAGTACTTC. Translation: CASSQDRLPGEQYF.

This clone was seen a handful of times. V is TRBV11-3 and J is TRBJ1-2; D unresolved. Trimming cost V 3 bases and J 0 bases, with 8 bases left between them. The V gene's germline CDR1 is SGHNT and CDR2 YENEEA. The CDR3 is 14 residues long. CDR3 sequence reads: CASSFDTANYGYTF. DNA of the CDR3: TGTGCCAGCAGCTTCGACACAGCTAACTATGGCTACACCTTC. Combining the CDR3 with reference TRBV11-3 and TRBJ1-2 gives the whole variable domain EAGVVQSPRYKIIEKKQPVAFWCNPISGHNTLYWYLQNLGQGPELLIRYENEEAVDDSQLPKDRFSAERLKGVDSTLKIQPAELGDSAVYLCASSFDTANYGYTFGSGTRLTVV.

The chain recombines TRBV5-1 with TRBJ2-7; D possibly corresponds to TRBD1 (6 bases). CDR1 SGHRS and CDR2 YFSETQ come from the germline V gene. This CDR3 is built from 14 residues. V lost 4 bases to trimming and J lost 7 bases, with 18 bases between them. The CDR3 nucleotides read TGCGCCAGCAGCCCACAGGGTCCATCTGGGGAGCAGTACTTC. Amino acid sequence: CASSPQGPSGEQYF. Combining the CDR3 with reference TRBV5-1 and TRBJ2-7 gives the whole variable domain KAGVTQTPRYLIKTRGQQVTLSCSPISGHRSVSWYQQTPGQGLQFLFEYFSETQRNKGNFPGRFSGRQFSNSRSEMNVSTLELGDSALYLCASSPQGPSGEQYFGPGTRLTVT.

V gene TRBV27 combines with J gene TRBJ1-1; tentative D call: TRBD1 (5 bases). This CDR3 spans 11 amino acids. CDR1 MNHEY and CDR2 SMNVEV come from the germline V gene (reference sequence). Trimming removed 8 bases from V and 8 bases from J, with 12 bases in between. CDR3 coding DNA: TGTGCCAGCGGTAGACGGACAGAAGCTTTCTTT. Translated: CASGRRTEAFF.

This clone was observed a single time. The rearrangement joins TRBV27 to TRBJ2-3, with a tentative D call TRBD2 (5 bases). Trimming stripped 6 bases from V and 0 bases from J, with 7 bases between. There are 13 residues in the CDR3. Germline values: CDR1 MNHEY, CDR2 SMNVEV (reference sequence). The CDR3 reads CASSGLSTDTQYF. The CDR3 DNA reads as TGTGCCAGCAGCGGACTTAGCACAGATACGCAGTATTTT.

The V call is TRBV18, the J call TRBJ1-5; D possibly corresponds to TRBD1 (6 bases). This CDR3 is 13 amino acids long. The ends were cut back, 6 bases at V and 8 bases at J, with 14 bases in the middle. Germline V gene sequence: CDR1 KGHSH, CDR2 LQKENI. CDR3 sequence: CASSNRVEEPQHF. For the CDR3, the DNA is TGTGCCAGCTCTAACAGGGTTGAGGAGCCCCAGCATTTT.

The chain uses TRBV7-9 and TRBJ2-3; TRBD2 matches 7 bases. With V trimmed by 4 bases and J by 0 bases, 7 bases remained unmatched. Germline V CDR1 and CDR2: SEHNR, FQNEAQ (reference sequence). This CDR3 region has 16 residues. The CDR3 loop reads CASSSGLGGSTDTQYF. CDR3 nucleotides: TGTGCCAGCAGCTCGGGACTGGGGGGGAGCACAGATACGCAGTATTTT.